This TCR beta chain was recovered during a study of T cells in Graves' hyperthyroidism and ophthalmopathy. TCR beta CDR3 regions were amplified from RNA. The HTBI primer set was used in a first-round RT-PCR of the TCR CDR3. TCRdb reanalysed the multiplex PCR reads using MiXCR and keeps one entry per CDR3 protein. Found here are fewer than 400,000 distinct CDR3 sequences, 25% of them singletons; the top ten hold around 79%. This CDR3 has 15 residues. Trimming took 3 bases from V and 4 from J; bases not matched to a gene: 8. Per germline, CDR1 SEHNR and CDR2 FQNEAQ (reference sequence). In its sample, this clonotype was seen a few times. Without the conserved terminal phenylalanine or tryptophan, this CDR3 likely stems from a read error.

The clonotype was recovered from a man aged 45-65 years with Graves' hyperthyroidism. The chain combines TRBV7-9 with TRBJ2-7; 8 bases map to TRBD2. Sequenced material: blood. CDR3 DNA: TGTGCCAGCAGCTTCCTGACGGGAGGGCCGTACGAGCAGTACCTC. It yields the protein CASSFLTGGPYEQYL.